This T cell receptor beta chain was found in a study of blood T cell repertoires in COVID-19. Study-wide background: The cDNA or gDNA used as material had been derived from T cells, B-cell-depleted T cells, or PBMCs.

With 5 bases clipped from V and 10 bases from J, the junction kept 14 bases outside the gene matches. This CDR3 contains 16 residues. Germline V gene data show CDR1 as SGHTA and CDR2 as FQGNSA. As originally analysed: Reference gene primer amplification gave estimated nucleated cell counts. Data came from immunoSEQ multiplex PCR; TCRdb stores just in-frame clones and leaves some out. That table gives V, J and clone size, and the DNA gave D and trimming. The table has just over 150,000 clones, around nine tenths seen once. The origin of this receptor is a woman between 45 and 60 years old who had recovered from COVID-19. The rearrangement uses TRBV7-2 and TRBJ2-1; TRBD2 agrees at 10 bases. The sample consisted of PBMCs or T cells enriched from blood (not recorded which). This CDR3 is CASSPVGPAGGDEQFF. As DNA, the CDR3 is TGTGCCAGCAGCCCAGTCGGGCCAGCGGGGGGGGACGAGCAGTTCTTC.